Sequencing of this T cell receptor (beta chain) was carried out in a study of blood T cell repertoires in COVID-19. The table came from immunoSEQ multiplex PCR; TCRdb's copy has only in-frame clones and leaves some out. The sample yields fewer than 250,000 clones, around 82% seen once. This CDR3 comprises 15 residues. The V and J ends lost 5 bases and 7 bases, in that order; junction bases with no gene match: 7. Germline V gene data show CDR1 as SNHLY and CDR2 as FYNNEI. The chain joins TRBV2 to TRBJ1-6; TRBD1 aligns across 8 bases. This TCR came from a woman aged 40 to 50 with active or convalescent COVID-19. The sequencing input was peripheral blood. CDR3 residues: CASSISDRDNSPLHF. The CDR3 DNA follows: TGTGCCAGCAGTATTTCGGACAGGGACAATTCACCCCTCCACTTT.